This paragraph reports one TCR beta chain. The CDR3 totals 14 residues. CDR1 and CDR2 from the germline V gene are SGHTA and FQGNSA. V dropped 3 bases and J dropped 6 bases, with 12 bases sitting between them. In the original analysis: Amplification from reference gene primers served as the basis for estimated nucleated cell counts. Measured with immunoSEQ multiplex PCR; TCRdb has only the in-frame clones, and not every one. D and trimming come from the DNA, and the V and J calls and clone size come from that table. This sample has over 100,000 clones, with nearly 70% found just once. These data originate in a study of blood T cell repertoires in COVID-19. The wider study: T cells, B-cell-depleted T cells, or PBMCs provided the cDNA or gDNA that served as material.

This chain uses TRBV7-2 with TRBJ1-5, with a possible D match to TRBD1 (6 bases). The TCR was taken from a woman in her 70s with acute or convalescent COVID-19. The sequenced sample was peripheral blood. The CDR3 sequence is CASSFGGGGQPQHF. In DNA form, the CDR3 reads TGTGCCAGCAGCTTTGGGGGAGGGGGTCAGCCCCAGCATTTT.